A selection of T cell receptor beta chains follows, all from one sample in a study of CD4+ T cells in melanoma. Using immunoSEQ multiplex PCR, the repertoire was profiled, and TCRdb retains in-frame clones only, with some absent. The table lists roughly 120,000 clones, 80% to 95% of them singletons. Sequenced material: peripheral blood. The origin of the receptors is a human donor with melanoma. Each CDR3 is given with its conserved first and last residue.

v_call	j_call	cdr3_aa
TRBV18	TRBJ1-3	CASSFDSPLSGNTIYF
TRBV5-5	TRBJ1-2	CASSLAGTGKYGYTF
TRBV30	TRBJ1-2	CAWTTGDFKGYTF
TRBV15	TRBJ2-1	CATSRDRGFYNEQFF
TRBV9	TRBJ2-7	CASSVASGGSYEQYF
TRBV5-1	TRBJ1-1	CASSTDGGPGTEAFF
TRBV7-9	TRBJ1-2	CASSSLDRVGYTF
TRBV5-6	TRBJ1-2	CASSPGQGWNGYTF
TRBV15	TRBJ1-5	CATSRDAGTNQPQHF
TRBV11-3	TRBJ2-7	CASSLGVNYEQYF
TRBV4-3	TRBJ2-1	CASSQDRLTRSSYEQFF
TRBV2	TRBJ1-4	CASSRLTTNEKLFF
TRBV7-2	TRBJ1-4	CASSLPGHNEKLFF
TRBV7-9	TRBJ2-4	CASISSLGVTLENIQYF
TRBV5-1	TRBJ2-6	CASSSQGGFLAGANVLTF
TRBV5-1	TRBJ2-5	CASSLMGLAGARETQYF
TRBV19	TRBJ2-2	CASNPRWGTLTGELFF
TRBV7-8	TRBJ1-2	CASSLRLAGGLDGYTF
TRBV15	TRBJ2-7	CATSSEFRQYF
TRBV5-1	TRBJ1-1	CASSLDPTGFTEAFF
TRBV5-1	TRBJ2-7	CASSPGYYEQYF
TRBV29-1	TRBJ2-5	CSVDRGGQETQYF
TRBV6-1	TRBJ1-5	CASSEVKTGSNQPQHF
TRBV5-4	TRBJ2-1	CASSLSGLAGENEQFF
TRBV2	TRBJ1-1	CASSVTRGDTEAFF
TRBV19	TRBJ1-3	CASSFGESSGGNTIYF
TRBV7-3	TRBJ2-7	CASSLELGSTYEQYF
TRBV7-3	TRBJ2-3	CASSLIGGRGTDTQYF
TRBV6-1	TRBJ2-5	CASTERERETQYF